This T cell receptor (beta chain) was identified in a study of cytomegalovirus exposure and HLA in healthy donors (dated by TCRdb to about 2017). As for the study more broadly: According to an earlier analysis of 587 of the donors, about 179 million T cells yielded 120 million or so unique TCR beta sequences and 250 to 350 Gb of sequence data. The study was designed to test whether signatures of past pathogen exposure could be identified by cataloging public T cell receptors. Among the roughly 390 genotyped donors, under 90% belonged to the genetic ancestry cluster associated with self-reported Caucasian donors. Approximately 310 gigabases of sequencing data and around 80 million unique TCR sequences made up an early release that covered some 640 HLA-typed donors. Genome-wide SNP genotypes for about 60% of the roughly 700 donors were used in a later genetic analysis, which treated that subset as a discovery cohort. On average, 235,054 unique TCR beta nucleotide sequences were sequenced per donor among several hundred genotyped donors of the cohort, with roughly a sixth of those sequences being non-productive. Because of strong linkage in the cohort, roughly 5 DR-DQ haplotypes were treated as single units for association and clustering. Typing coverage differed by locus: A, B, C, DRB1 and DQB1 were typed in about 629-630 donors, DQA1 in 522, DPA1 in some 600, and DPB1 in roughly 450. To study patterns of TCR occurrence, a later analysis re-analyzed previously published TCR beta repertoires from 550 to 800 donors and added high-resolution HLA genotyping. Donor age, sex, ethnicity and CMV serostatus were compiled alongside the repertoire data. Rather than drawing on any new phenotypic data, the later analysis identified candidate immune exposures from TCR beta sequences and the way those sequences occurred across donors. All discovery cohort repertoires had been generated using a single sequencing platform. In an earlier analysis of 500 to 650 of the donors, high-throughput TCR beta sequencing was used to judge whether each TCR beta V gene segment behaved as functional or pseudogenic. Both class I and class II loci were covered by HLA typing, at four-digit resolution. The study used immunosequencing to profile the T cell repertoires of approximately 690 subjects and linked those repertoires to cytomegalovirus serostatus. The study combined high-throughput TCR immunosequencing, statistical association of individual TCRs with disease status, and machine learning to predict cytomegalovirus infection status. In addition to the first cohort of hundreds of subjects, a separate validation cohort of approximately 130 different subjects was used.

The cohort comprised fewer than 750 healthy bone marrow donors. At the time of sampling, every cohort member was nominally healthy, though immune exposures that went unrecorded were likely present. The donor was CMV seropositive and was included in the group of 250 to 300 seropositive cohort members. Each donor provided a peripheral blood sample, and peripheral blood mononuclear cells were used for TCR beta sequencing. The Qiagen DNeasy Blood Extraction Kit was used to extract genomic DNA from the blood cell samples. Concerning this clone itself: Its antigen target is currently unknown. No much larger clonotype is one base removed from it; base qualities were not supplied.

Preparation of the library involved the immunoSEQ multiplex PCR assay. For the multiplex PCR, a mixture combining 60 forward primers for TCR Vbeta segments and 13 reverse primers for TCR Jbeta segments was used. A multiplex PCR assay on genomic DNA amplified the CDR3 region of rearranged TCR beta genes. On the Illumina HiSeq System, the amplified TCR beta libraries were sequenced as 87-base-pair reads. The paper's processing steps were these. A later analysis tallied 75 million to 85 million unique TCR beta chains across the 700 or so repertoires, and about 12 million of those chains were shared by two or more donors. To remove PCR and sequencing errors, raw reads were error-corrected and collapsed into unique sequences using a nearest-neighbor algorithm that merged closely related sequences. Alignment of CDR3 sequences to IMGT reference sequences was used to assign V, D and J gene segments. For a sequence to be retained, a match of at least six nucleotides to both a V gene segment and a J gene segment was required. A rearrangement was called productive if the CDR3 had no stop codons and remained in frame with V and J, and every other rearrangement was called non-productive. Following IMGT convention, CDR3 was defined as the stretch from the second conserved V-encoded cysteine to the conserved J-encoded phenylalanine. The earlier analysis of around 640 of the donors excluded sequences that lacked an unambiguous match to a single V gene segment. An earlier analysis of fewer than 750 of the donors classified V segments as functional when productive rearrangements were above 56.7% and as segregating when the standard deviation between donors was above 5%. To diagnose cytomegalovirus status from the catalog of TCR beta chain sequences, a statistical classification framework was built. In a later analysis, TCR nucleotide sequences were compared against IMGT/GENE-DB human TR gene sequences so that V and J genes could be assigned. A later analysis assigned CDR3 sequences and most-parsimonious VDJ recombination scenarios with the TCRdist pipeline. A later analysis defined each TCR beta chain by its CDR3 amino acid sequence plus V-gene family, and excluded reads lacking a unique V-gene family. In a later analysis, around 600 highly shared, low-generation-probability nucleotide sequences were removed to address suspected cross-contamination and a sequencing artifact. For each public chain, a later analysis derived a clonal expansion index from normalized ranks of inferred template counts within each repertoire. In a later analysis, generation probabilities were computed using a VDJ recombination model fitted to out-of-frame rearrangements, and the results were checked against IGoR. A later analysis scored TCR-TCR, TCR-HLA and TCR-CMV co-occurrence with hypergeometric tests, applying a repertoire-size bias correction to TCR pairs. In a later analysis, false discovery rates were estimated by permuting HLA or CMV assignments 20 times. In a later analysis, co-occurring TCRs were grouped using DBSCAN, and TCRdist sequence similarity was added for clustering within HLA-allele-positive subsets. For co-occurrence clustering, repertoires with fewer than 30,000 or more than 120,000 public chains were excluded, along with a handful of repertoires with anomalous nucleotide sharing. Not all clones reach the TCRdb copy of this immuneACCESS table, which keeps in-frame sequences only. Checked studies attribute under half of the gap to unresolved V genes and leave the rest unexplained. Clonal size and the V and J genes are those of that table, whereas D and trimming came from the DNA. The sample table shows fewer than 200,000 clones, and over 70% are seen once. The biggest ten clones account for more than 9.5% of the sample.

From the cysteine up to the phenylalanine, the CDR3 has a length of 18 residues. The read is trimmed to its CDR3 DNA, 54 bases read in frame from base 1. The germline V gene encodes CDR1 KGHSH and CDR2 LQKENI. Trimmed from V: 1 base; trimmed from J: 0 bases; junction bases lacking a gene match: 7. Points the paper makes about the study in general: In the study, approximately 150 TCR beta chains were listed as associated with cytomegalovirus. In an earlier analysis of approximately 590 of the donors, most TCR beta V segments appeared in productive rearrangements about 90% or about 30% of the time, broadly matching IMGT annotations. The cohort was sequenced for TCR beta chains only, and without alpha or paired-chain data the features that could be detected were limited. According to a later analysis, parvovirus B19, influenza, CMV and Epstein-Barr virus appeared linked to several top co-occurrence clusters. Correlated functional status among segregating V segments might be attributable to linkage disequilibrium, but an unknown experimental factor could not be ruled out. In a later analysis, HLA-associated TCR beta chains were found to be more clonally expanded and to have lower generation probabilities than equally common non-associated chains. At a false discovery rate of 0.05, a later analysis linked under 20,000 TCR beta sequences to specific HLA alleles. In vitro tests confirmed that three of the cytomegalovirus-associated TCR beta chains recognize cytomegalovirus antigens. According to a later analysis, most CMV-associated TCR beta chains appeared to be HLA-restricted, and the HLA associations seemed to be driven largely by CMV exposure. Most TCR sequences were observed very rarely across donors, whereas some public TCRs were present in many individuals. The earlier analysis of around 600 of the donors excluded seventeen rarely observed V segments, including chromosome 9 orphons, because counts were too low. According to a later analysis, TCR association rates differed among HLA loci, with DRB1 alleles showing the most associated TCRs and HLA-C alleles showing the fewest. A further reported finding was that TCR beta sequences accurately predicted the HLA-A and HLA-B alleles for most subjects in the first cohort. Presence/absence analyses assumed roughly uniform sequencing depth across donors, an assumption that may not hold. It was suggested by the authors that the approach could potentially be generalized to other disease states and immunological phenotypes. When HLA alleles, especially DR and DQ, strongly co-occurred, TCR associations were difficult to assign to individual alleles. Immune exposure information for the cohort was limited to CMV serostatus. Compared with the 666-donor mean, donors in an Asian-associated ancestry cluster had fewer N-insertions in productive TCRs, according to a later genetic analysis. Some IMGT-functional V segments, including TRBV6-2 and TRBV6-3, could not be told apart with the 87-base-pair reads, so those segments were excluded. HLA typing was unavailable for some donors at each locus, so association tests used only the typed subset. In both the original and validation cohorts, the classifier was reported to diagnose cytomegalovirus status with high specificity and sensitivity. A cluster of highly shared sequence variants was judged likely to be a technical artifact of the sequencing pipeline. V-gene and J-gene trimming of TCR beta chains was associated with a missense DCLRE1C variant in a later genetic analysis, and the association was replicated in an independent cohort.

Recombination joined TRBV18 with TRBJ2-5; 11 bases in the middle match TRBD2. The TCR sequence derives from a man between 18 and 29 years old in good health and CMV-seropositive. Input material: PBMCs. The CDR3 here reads CASSPRPSGRQYQETQYF. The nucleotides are TGTGCCAGCTCACCACGGCCTAGCGGGAGGCAGTACCAAGAGACCCAGTACTTC.